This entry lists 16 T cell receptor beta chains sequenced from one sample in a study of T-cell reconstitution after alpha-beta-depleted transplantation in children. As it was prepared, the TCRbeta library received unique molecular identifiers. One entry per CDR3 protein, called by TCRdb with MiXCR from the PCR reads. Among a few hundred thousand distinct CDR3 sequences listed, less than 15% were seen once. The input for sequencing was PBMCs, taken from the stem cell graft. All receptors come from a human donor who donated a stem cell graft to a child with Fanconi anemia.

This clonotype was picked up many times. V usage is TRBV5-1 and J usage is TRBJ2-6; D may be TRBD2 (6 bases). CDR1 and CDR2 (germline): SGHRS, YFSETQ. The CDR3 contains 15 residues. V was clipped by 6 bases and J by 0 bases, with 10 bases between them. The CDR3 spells CASMVGGSGANVLTF. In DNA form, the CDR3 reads TGCGCCAGCATGGTGGGGGGCTCTGGGGCCAACGTCCTGACTTTC.

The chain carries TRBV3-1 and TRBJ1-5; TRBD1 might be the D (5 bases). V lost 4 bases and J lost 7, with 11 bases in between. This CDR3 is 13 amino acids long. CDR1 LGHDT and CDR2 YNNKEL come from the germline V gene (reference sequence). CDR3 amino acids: CASSPGGRQPQHF. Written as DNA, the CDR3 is TGTGCCAGCAGCCCCGGGGGGAGGCAGCCCCAGCATTTT.

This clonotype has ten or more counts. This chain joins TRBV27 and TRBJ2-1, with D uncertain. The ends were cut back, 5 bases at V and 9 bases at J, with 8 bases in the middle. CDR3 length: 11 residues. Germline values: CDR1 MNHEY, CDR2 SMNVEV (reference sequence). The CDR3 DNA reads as TGTGCCAGCAGTAGTCTAGGTGAGCAGTTCTTC. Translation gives CASSSLGEQFF.

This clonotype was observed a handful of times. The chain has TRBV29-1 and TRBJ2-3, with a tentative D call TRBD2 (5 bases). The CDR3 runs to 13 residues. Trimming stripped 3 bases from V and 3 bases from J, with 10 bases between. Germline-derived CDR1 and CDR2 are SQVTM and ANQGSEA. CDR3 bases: TGCAGCGTTGAGAGGGCAGAAACAGATACGCAGTATTTT. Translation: CSVERAETDTQYF.

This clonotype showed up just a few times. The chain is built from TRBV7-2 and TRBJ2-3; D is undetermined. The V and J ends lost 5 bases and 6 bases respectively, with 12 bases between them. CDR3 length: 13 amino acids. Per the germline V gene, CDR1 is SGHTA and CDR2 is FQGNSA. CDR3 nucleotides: TGTGCCAGCAGCCCCACTCTCCCCGATACGCAGTATTTT. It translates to CASSPTLPDTQYF. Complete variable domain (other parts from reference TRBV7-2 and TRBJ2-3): GAGVSQSPSNKVTEKGKDVELRCDPISGHTALYWYRQSLGQGLEFLIYFQGNSAPDKSGLPSDRFSAERTGGSVSTLTIQRTQQEDSAVYLCASSPTLPDTQYFGPGTRLTVL.

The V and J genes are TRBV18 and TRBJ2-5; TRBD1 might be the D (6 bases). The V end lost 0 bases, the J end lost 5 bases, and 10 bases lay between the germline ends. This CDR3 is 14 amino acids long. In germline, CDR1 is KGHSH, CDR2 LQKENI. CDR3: CASSPPGTRETQYF. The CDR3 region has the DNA TGTGCCAGCTCACCACCCGGGACAAGGGAGACCCAGTACTTC.

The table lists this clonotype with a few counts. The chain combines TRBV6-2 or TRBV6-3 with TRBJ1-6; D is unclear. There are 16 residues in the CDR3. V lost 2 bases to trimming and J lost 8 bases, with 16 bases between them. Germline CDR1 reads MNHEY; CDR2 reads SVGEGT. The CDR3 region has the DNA TGTGCCAGCAGTTACAAAACGACCGGGTCTCATTCACCCCTCCACTTT. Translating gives CASSYKTTGSHSPLHF.

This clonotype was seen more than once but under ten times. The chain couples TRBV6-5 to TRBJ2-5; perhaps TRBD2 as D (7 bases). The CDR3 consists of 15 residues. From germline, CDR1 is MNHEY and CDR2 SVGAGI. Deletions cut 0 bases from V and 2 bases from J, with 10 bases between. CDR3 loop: CASSYSRGGQETQYF. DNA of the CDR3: TGTGCCAGCAGTTACTCGAGGGGGGGGCAAGAGACCCAGTACTTC.

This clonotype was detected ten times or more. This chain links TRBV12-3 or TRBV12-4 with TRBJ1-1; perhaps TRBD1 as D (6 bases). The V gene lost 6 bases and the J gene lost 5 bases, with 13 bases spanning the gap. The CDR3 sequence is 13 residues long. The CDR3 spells CASSQNRETEAFF. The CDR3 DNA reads TGTGCCAGCAGCCAAAACAGGGAAACTGAAGCTTTCTTT.

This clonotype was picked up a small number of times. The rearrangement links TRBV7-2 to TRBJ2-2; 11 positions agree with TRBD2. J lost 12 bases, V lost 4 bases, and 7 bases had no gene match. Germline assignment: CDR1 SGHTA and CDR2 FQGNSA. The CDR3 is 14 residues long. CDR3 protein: CASSSSSGGYQLFF. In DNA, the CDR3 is TGTGCCAGCAGCTCTTCTAGCGGGGGGTATCAGCTGTTTTTT.

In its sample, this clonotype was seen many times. The CDR3 sequence: CASGHRDGSTDTQYF. DNA for the CDR3: TGTGCCAGCGGTCACCGGGACGGAAGTACAGATACGCAGTATTTT. The chain carries TRBV11-2 and TRBJ2-3; D might be TRBD1 or TRBD2, each matching 5 bases. The germline gives CDR1 SGHAT, CDR2 FQNNGV. CDR3 size: 15 residues. Trimming removed 8 bases from V and 3 bases from J, with 18 bases in between.

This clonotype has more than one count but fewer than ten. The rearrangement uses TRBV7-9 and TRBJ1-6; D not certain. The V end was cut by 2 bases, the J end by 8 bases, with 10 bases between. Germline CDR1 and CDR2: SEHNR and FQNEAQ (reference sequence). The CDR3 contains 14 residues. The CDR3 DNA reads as TGTGCCAGCAGCTTATCGGGGTTGTATTCACCCCTCCACTTT. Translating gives CASSLSGLYSPLHF.

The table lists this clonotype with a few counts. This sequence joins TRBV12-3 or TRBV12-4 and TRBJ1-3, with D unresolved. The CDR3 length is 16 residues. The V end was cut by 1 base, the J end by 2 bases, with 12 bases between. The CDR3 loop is CASSLVGRVAGNTIYF. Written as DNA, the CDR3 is TGTGCCAGCAGTTTAGTGGGTAGGGTGGCTGGAAACACCATATATTTT.

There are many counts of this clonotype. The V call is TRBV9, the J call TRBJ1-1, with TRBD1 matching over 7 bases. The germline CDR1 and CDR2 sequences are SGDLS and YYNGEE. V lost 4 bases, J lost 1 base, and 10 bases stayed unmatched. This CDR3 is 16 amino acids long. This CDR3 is CASSKGGEVGNTEAFF. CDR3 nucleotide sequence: TGTGCCAGCAGCAAAGGGGGCGAGGTTGGGAACACTGAAGCTTTCTTT. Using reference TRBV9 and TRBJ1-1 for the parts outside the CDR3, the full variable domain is DSGVTQTPKHLITATGQRVTLRCSPRSGDLSVYWYQQSLDQGLQFLIQYYNGEERAKGNILERFSAQQFPDLHSELNLSSLELGDSALYFCASSKGGEVGNTEAFFGQGTRLTVV.

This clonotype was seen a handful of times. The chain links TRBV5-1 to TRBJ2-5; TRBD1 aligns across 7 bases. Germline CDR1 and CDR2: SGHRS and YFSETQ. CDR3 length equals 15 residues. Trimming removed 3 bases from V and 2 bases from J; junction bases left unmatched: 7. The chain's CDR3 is CASSWGTAEQETQYF. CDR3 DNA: TGCGCCAGCAGCTGGGGGACAGCCGAACAAGAGACCCAGTACTTC.

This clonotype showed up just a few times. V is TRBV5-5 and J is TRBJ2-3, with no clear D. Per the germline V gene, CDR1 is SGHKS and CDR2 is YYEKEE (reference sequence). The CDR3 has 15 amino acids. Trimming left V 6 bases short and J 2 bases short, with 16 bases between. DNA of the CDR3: TGTGCCAGCAATCTGGCATCCGTATCCACAGATACGCAGTATTTT. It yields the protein CASNLASVSTDTQYF.